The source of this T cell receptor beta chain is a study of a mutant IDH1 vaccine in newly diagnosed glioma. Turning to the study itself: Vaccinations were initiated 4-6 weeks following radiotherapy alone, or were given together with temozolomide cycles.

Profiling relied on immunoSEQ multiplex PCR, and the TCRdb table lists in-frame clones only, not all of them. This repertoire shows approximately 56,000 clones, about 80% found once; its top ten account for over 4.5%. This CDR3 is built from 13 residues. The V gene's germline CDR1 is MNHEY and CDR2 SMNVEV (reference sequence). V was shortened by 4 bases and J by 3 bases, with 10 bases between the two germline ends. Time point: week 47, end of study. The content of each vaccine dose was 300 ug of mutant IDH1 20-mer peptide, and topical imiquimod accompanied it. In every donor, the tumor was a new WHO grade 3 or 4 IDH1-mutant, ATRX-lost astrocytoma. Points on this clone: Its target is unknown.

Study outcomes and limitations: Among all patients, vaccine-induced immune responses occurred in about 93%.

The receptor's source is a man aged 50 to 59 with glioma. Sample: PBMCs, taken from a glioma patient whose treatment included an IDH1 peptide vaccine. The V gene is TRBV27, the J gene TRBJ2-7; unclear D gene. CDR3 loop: CASSSYTNYEQYF. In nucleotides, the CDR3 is TGTGCCAGCAGTTCATACACTAACTACGAGCAGTACTTC.